A selection of T cell receptor beta chains follows, all from one sample in a study of patients and donors after allogeneic stem cell transplantation. TCRdb recomputed calls from the RT-PCR reads with MiXCR, one row per CDR3 protein. The data hold 900,000 to 1,000,000 distinct CDR3 sequences, with more than 15% observed a single time. The sequenced sample consisted of blood, either unsorted or a sorted T cell fraction (not recorded which). These receptors were collected from a human donor who was either an allogeneic HSCT recipient or a stem cell or donor lymphocyte infusion donor (not recorded which). It is not recorded whose cells these are; they may come from a transplant donor. The conserved cysteine and the conserved F or W are not part of the CDR3 here.

TRBV12-3/TRBV12-4,TRBJ1-5,ASSGTGAGNQPQH
TRBV12-3/TRBV12-4,TRBJ2-1,ASSSPGQGTYNEQF
TRBV5-1,TRBJ2-1,ASSGSDWFDEQF
TRBV20-1,TRBJ2-3,SATRTSADTQY
TRBV6-1,TRBJ1-6,ASMVPGQGHSPLH
TRBV3-1,TRBJ1-5,ASSVGTANQPQH
TRBV5-1,TRBJ1-6,ASSLYGGLNSPLH
TRBV5-1,TRBJ1-5,ASKDLPVPGSPQH
TRBV4-1,TRBJ1-2,ASSQAGGVGGYT
TRBV13,TRBJ2-2,ASSLSPGELF
TRBV12-3/TRBV12-4,TRBJ2-2,ASSLGEVGNTGELF
TRBV4-1,TRBJ2-7,ASSQPTVSYEQY
TRBV7-3,TRBJ1-1,ASSSPPGALNTEAF
TRBV29-1,TRBJ2-5,SVDGPIQETQY
TRBV20-1,TRBJ1-1,SASHRNTEAF
TRBV6-5,TRBJ2-1,ASSYVSSGRGIGNNEQF
TRBV2,TRBJ2-3,ASRGPGLPTDTQY
TRBV29-1,TRBJ2-2,SGRDRGSTGELF